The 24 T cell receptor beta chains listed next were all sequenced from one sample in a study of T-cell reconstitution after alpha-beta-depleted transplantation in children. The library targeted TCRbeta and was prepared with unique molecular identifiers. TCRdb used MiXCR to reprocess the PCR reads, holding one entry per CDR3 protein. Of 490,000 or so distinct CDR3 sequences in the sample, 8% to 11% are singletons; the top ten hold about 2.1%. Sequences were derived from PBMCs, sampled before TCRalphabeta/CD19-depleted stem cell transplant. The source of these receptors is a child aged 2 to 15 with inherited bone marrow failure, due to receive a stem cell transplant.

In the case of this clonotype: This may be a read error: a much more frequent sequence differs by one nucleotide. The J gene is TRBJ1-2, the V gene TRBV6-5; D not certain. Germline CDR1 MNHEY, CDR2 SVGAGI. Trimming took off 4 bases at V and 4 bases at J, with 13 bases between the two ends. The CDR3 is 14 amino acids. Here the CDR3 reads CASSCLGSPYGYTF. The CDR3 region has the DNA TGTGCCAGCAGTTGCTTAGGATCCCCCTATGGCTACACCTTC.

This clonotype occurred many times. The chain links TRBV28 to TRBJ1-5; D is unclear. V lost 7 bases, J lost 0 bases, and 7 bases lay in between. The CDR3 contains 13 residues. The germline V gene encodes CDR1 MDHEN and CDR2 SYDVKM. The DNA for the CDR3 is TGTGCCAGCACGGGGTATAGCAATCAGCCCCAGCATTTT. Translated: CASTGYSNQPQHF.

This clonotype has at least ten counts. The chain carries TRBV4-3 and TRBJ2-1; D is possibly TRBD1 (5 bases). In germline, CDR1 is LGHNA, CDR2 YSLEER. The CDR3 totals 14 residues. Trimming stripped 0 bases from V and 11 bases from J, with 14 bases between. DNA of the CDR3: TGCGCCAGCAGCCAAGATGTCCAGCAGGGCAAGCAGTTCTTC. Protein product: CASSQDVQQGKQFF.

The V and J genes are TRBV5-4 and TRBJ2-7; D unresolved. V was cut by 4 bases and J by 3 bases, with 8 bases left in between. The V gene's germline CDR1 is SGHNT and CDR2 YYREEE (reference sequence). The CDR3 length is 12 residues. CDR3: CASSADNYEQYF. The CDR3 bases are TGTGCCAGCAGCGCCGACAACTACGAGCAGTACTTC.

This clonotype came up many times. This chain's CDR3 is CASSYNHGTGELFF. For the CDR3, the DNA is TGTGCCAGCAGTTACAACCACGGGACCGGGGAGCTGTTTTTT. This chain links TRBV7-9 with TRBJ2-2; D unclear. CDR1 and CDR2 (germline): SEHNR, FQNEAQ (reference sequence). The CDR3 totals 14 residues. Trimming took 6 bases from V and 5 from J, leaving 13 bases between them.

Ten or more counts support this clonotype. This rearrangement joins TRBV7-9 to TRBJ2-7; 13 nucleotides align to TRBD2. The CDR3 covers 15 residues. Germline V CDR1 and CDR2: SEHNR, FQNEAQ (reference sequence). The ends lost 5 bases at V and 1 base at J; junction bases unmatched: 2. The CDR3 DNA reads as TGTGCCAGCAGCCAGACTAGCGGGAGGTCCTACGAGCAGTACTTC. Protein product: CASSQTSGRSYEQYF.

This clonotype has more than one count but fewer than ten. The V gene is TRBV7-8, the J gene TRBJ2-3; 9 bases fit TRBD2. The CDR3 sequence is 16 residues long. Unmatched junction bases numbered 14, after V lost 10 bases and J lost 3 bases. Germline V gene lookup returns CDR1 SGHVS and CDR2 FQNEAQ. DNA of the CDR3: TGTGCCACCCGCCGGGCGGGAGGGCCGGGGACAGATACGCAGTATTTT. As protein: CATRRAGGPGTDTQYF.

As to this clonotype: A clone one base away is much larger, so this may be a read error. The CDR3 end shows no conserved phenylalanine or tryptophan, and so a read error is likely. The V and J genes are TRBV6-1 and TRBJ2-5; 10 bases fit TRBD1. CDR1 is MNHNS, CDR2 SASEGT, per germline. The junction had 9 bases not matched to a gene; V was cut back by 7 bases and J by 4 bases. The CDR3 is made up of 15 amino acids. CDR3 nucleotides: TGTGCCAGCACCCTGGGGACAGGGGTTGGAGAGACCCAGTACCTC. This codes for CASTLGTGVGETQYL.

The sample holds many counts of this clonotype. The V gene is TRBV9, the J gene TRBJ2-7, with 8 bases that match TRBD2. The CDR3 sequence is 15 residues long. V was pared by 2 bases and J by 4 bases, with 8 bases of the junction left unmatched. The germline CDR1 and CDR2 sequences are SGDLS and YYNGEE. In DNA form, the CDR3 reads TGTGCCAGCAGCGTTCTCCCAGCGGGAGTGTACGAGCAGTACTTC. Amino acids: CASSVLPAGVYEQYF.

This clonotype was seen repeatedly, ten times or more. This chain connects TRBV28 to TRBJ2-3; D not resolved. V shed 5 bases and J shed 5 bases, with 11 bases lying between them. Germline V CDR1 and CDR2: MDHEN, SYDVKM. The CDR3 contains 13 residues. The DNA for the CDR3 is TGTGCCAGCAGTCTGCTAATCGGAGATACGCAGTATTTT. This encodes CASSLLIGDTQYF.

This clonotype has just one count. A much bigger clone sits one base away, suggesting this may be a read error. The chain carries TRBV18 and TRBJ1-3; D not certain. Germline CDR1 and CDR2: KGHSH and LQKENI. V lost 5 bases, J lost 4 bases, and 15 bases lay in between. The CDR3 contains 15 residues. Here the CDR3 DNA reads TGTGCCAGCTCATCCGACGGGTTTCCCGGAAACACCATATATTTT. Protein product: CASSSDGFPGNTIYF.

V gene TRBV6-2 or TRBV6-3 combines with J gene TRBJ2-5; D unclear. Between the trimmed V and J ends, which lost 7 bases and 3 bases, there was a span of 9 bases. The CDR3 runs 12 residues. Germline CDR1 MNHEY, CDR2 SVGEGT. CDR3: CASTGWEETQYF. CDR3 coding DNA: TGTGCCAGCACGGGTTGGGAAGAGACCCAGTACTTC.

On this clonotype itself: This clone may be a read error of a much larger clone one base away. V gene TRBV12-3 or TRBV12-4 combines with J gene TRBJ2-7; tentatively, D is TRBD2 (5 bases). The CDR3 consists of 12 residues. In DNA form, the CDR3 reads TGTGCCCGCAGTGTCGGACTCTACGAGCAGTACTTC. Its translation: CARSVGLYEQYF.

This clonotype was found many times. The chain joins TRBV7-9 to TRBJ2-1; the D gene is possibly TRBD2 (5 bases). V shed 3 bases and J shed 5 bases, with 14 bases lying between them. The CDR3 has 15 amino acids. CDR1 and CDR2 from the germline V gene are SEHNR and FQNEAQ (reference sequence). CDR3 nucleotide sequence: TGTGCCAGCAGCTTTGGGCTAGCTTCCCACAATGAGCAGTTCTTC. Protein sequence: CASSFGLASHNEQFF.

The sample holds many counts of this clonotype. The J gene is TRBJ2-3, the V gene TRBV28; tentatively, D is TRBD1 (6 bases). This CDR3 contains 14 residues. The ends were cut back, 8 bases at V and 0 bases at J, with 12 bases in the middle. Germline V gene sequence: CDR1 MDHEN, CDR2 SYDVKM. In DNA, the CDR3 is TGTGCCAGCGGCTCACAGGGTAGCACAGATACGCAGTATTTT. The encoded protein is CASGSQGSTDTQYF.

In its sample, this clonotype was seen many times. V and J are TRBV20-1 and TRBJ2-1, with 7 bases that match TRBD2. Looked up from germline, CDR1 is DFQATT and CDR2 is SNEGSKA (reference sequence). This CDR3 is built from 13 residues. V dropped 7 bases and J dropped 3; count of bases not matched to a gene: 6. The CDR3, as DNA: TGCAGTGTAAGACTAGCTTACTACAATGAGCAGTTCTTC. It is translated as CSVRLAYYNEQFF.

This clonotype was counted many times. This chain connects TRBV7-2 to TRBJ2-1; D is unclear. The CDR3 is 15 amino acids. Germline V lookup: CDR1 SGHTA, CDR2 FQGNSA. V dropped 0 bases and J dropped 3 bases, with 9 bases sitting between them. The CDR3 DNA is TGTGCCAGCAGCTTAGCAGCGCCAAACTACAATGAGCAGTTCTTC. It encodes CASSLAAPNYNEQFF.

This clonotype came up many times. The CDR3: CASTDRAGNTEAFF. The CDR3 DNA follows: TGTGCCAGCACGGACAGGGCCGGGAACACTGAAGCTTTCTTT. The V call is TRBV6-2 or TRBV6-3, the J call TRBJ1-1, with 8 bases lining up with TRBD1. The V gene end was trimmed by 7 bases and the J gene end by 1 base; junction bases not matched to a gene: 5. Germline V gene sequence: CDR1 MNHEY, CDR2 SVGEGT. This CDR3 spans 14 amino acids.

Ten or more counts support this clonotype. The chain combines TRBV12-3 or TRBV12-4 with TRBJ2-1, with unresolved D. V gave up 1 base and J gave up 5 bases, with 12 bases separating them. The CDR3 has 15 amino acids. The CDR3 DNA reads TGTGCCAGCAGTTTAGGACTCACTACCAACAATGAGCAGTTCTTC. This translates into CASSLGLTTNNEQFF.

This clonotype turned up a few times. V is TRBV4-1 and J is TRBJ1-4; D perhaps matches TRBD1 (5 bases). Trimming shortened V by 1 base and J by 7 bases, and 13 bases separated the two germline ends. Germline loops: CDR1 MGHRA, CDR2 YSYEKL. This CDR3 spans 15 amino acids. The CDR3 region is CASSQGQQASEKLFF. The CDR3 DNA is TGCGCCAGCAGCCAAGGTCAACAGGCGAGTGAAAAACTGTTTTTT.

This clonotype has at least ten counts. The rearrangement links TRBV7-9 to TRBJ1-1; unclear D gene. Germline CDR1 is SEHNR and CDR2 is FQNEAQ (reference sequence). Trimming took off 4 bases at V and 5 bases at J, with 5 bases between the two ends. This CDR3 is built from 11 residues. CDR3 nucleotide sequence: TGTGCCAGCAGCTATGTTACTGAAGCTTTCTTT. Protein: CASSYVTEAFF.

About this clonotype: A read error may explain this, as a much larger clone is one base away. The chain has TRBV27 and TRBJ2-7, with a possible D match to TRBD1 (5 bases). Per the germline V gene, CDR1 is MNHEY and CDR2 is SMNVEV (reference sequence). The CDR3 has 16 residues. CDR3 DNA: TGTGCCAGCAGTATCTCCCCAGGGAAGAGCTCCAACGAGCAGTACTTC. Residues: CASSISPGKSSNEQYF.

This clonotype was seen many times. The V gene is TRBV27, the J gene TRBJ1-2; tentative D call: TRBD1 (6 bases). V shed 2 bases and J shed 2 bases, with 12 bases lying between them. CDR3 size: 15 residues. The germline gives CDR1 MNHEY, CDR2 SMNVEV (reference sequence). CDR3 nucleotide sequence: TGTGCCAGCAGTTTAGGGGGGGCGCGGAACTATGGCTACACCTTC. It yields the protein CASSLGGARNYGYTF.

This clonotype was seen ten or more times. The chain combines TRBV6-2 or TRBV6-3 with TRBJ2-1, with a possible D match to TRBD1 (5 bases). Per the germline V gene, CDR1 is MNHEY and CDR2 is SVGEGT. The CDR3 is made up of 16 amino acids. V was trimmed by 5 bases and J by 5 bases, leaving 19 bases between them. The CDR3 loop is CASSHFRARLNNEQFF. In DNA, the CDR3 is TGTGCCAGCAGTCATTTCAGGGCGAGATTGAACAATGAGCAGTTCTTC.